These 7 T cell receptor beta chains share one sample of origin, sequenced in a study of CD8 T cells in ankylosing spondylitis. From the 5' RACE reads, TCRdb called clonotypes with MiXCR, one entry per CDR3 protein. Found here are some 270,000 distinct CDR3 sequences, about a sixth of them singletons; the top ten hold around 32%. Material: blood, either unsorted or a sorted T cell fraction (not recorded which). The source of these receptors is a male donor with ankylosing spondylitis or in good health (not recorded which).

This sequence joins TRBV4-3 and TRBJ1-6, with D perhaps matching TRBD1 (5 bases). The CDR3 spans 17 residues. Germline CDR1 LGHNA, CDR2 YSLEER. Between the trimmed V and J ends, which lost 2 bases and 0 bases, there was a span of 11 bases. The CDR3 coding sequence is TGCGCCAGCAGCCAACGGGACTTCAGCTCCTATAATTCACCCCTCCACTTT. As protein: CASSQRDFSSYNSPLHF.

This chain links TRBV4-3 with TRBJ2-1, with D unclear. Germline CDR1 is LGHNA and CDR2 is YSLEER. With 0 bases removed from V and 0 bases from J, the gap between germline ends came to 9 bases. This CDR3 has 16 residues. The CDR3 loop reads CASSQDFLSSYNEQFF. CDR3 DNA sequence: TGCGCCAGCAGCCAAGACTTCTTGAGCTCCTACAATGAGCAGTTCTTC.

The rearrangement uses TRBV4-1 and TRBJ2-7; 7 bases fit TRBD2. Germline lookup yields CDR1 MGHRA and CDR2 YSYEKL. The CDR3 sequence is 15 residues long. The J segment lost 2 bases and the V segment lost 1 base, leaving 5 bases of the junction unmatched. CDR3 region: CASSQGWGRAYEQYF. CDR3 coding DNA: TGCGCCAGCAGCCAAGGTTGGGGGAGGGCCTACGAGCAGTACTTC.

The rearrangement uses TRBV5-1 and TRBJ2-4; 7 positions agree with TRBD1. The germline CDR1 and CDR2 sequences are SGHRS and YFSETQ. The junction had 6 bases not matched to a gene; V was cut back by 4 bases and J by 2 bases. The CDR3 runs 15 residues. In DNA, the CDR3 is TGCGCCAGCAGCGCGCAACAGGGGCCCAAAAACATTCAGTACTTC. It codes for CASSAQQGPKNIQYF.

The rearrangement links TRBV4-2 to TRBJ2-7; a weak D match, TRBD2 (5 bases). Germline assignment: CDR1 LGHNA and CDR2 YNFKEQ. The V gene lost 1 base and the J gene lost 5 bases, with 12 bases spanning the gap. This CDR3 is 14 amino acids long. The CDR3 spells CASSQVSSWHEQYF. For the CDR3, the DNA is TGTGCCAGCAGCCAAGTGTCTAGCTGGCACGAGCAGTACTTC.

This clonotype was counted many times. The CDR3 DNA is TGCGCCAGCAGCCCAGCACCTCTCTCACGACAGGGAGATACGCAGTATTTT. Amino acids: CASSPAPLSRQGDTQYF. The chain couples TRBV4-1 to TRBJ2-3; 7 nucleotides line up with TRBD1. CDR3 length: 17 amino acids. Looked up from germline, CDR1 is MGHRA and CDR2 is YSYEKL. V dropped 4 bases and J dropped 5; count of bases not matched to a gene: 15.

V usage is TRBV7-6 and J usage is TRBJ2-7, with 11 bases aligning to TRBD2. The CDR3 has 16 amino acids. V lost 5 bases to trimming and J lost 4 bases; unmatched junction nucleotides: 10. CDR1 and CDR2 (germline): SGHVS, FNYEAQ. The chain's CDR3 is CASSPTLSGRGYEQYF. The CDR3 region has the DNA TGTGCCAGCAGCCCCACCCTTAGCGGGAGGGGGTACGAGCAGTACTTC.